Below, 13 T cell receptor beta chains from the same sample are listed, as sequenced in a study of T cell repertoires in cytomegalovirus infection. TCRdb passed the reads through MiXCR, listing each CDR3 protein once. The profile shows approximately 1,000,000 distinct CDR3 sequences, around 31% of them singletons. What these receptors recognize is not known. The sample consisted of cultured CD8+ T cells from PBMCs, taken from culture after CMV antigen stimulation. The receptors were gathered from a human donor in good health (CMV status not recorded). Some clones in this sample may be carry-over from other donors' samples.

The table lists this clonotype with a few counts. The chain recombines TRBV7-9 with TRBJ2-2; D call uncertain. This CDR3 is built from 10 residues. Germline V gene data show CDR1 as SEHNR and CDR2 as FQNEAQ (reference sequence). Trimming removed 7 bases from V and 8 bases from J, with 5 bases in between. CDR3 DNA: TGTGCCAGCACCGTTGGGGAGCTGTTTTTT. Its protein product is CASTVGELFF.

On this clonotype itself: A much more abundant neighbour one base away suggests this may be a read error. The V call is TRBV7-8, the J call TRBJ1-1; TRBD1 is a possible D gene (5 bases). Trimming left V 10 bases short and J 6 bases short, with 18 bases between. Per the germline V gene, CDR1 is SGHVS and CDR2 is FQNEAQ. The CDR3 sequence is 13 residues long. The CDR3 is CANFRDEIAEAFF. DNA of the CDR3: TGTGCCAACTTCAGGGACGAGATCGCTGAAGCTTTCTTT.

This CDR3 reads CATLSAPGIGYTF. For the CDR3, the DNA is TGTGCCACCTTATCCGCCCCAGGGATTGGCTACACCTTC. This chain joins TRBV3-1 and TRBJ1-2, with a weak D call TRBD1 (5 bases). The CDR3 extends over 13 amino acids. Trimming removed 10 bases at V and 7 bases at J, with 19 bases between. Germline CDR1 and CDR2: LGHDT and YNNKEL (reference sequence). Full variable domain (remainder filled in from reference TRBV3-1 and TRBJ1-2): DTAVSQTPKYLVTQMGNDKSIKCEQNLGHDTMYWYKQDSKKFLKIMFSYNNKELIINETVPNRFSPKSPDKAHLNLHINSLELGDSAVYFCATLSAPGIGYTFGSGTRLTVV.

The V call is TRBV3-1, the J call TRBJ2-5; 9 positions match TRBD2. The ends lost 0 bases at V and 7 bases at J; junction bases unmatched: 15. Germline loops: CDR1 LGHDT, CDR2 YNNKEL (reference sequence). The length of the CDR3 is 18 residues. This CDR3 reads CASSQEARSRTSEGTQYF. CDR3 coding DNA: TGTGCCAGCAGCCAAGAAGCCCGGTCGAGGACTAGCGAGGGGACCCAGTACTTC.

This chain links TRBV28 with TRBJ2-7; D is possibly TRBD2 (6 bases). Trimming removed 5 bases at V and 2 bases at J, with 13 bases between. Germline V CDR1 and CDR2: MDHEN, SYDVKM. The CDR3 spans 14 residues. The CDR3 spells CASSPLAGAYEQYV. In DNA form, the CDR3 reads TGTGCCAGCAGTCCACTAGCCGGGGCCTACGAGCAGTACGTC.

This sequence joins TRBV14 and TRBJ1-5; no clear D. This CDR3 comprises 13 residues. Trimming stripped 4 bases from V and 9 bases from J, with 13 bases between. In germline, CDR1 is SGHDN, CDR2 FVKESK. CDR3 amino acids: CASSRSPGWPQHF. In nucleotides, the CDR3 is TGTGCCAGCAGCCGAAGTCCGGGTTGGCCCCAGCATTTT. Based on the CDR3 plus reference TRBV14 and TRBJ1-5, the full variable domain is EAGVTQFPSHSVIEKGQTVTLRCDPISGHDNLYWYRRVMGKEIKFLLHFVKESKQDESGMPNNRFLAERTGGTYSTLKVQPAELEDSGVYFCASSRSPGWPQHFGDGTRLSIL.

This clonotype was seen more than once but under ten times. The chain combines TRBV4-1 with TRBJ2-1; D might be TRBD2 (7 bases). Germline CDR1 MGHRA, CDR2 YSYEKL. CDR3 size: 16 residues. Trimming took 0 bases from V and 3 from J, leaving 12 bases between them. The CDR3 loop is CASSQERGGLYNEQFF. Written as DNA, the CDR3 is TGCGCCAGCAGCCAAGAGAGGGGGGGGCTCTACAATGAGCAGTTCTTC.

This clonotype appeared many times. The J gene is TRBJ2-1, the V gene TRBV7-2, with D perhaps matching TRBD2 (6 bases). The CDR3 contains 13 residues. Germline V CDR1 and CDR2: SGHTA, FQGNSA. The ends were cut back, 5 bases at V and 8 bases at J, with 13 bases in the middle. The DNA of the CDR3 is TGTGCCAGCAGCCCATGGGGGGTTGATGAGCAGTTCTTC. Translated: CASSPWGVDEQFF. Full variable domain (rest looked up from reference TRBV7-2 and TRBJ2-1): GAGVSQSPSNKVTEKGKDVELRCDPISGHTALYWYRQSLGQGLEFLIYFQGNSAPDKSGLPSDRFSAERTGGSVSTLTIQRTQQEDSAVYLCASSPWGVDEQFFGPGTRLTVL.

This clonotype occurred many times. The rearrangement links TRBV19 to TRBJ1-2, with D perhaps matching TRBD1 (5 bases). From germline, CDR1 is LNHDA and CDR2 SQIVND (reference sequence). This CDR3 is built from 17 residues. The V end lost 5 bases, the J end lost 4 bases, and 23 bases lay between the germline ends. CDR3 loop: CASSGREQDPRIYGYTF. CDR3 DNA: TGTGCCAGTAGTGGGAGGGAACAGGATCCGCGAATCTATGGCTACACCTTC.

This clonotype was observed many times. The chain is built from TRBV19 and TRBJ1-1; D gene ambiguous. Germline assignment: CDR1 LNHDA and CDR2 SQIVND (reference sequence). The CDR3 is 13 amino acids. Trimming stripped 3 bases from V and 3 bases from J, with 8 bases between. The CDR3 is CASSIPWDTEAFF. The CDR3 nucleotides read TGTGCCAGTAGTATTCCCTGGGACACTGAAGCTTTCTTT.

As to this clonotype: This may stem from a read error, because a much larger clone lies one nucleotide away. This sequence joins TRBV7-6 and TRBJ2-3; D possibly uses TRBD1 or TRBD2 (5 bases each). Germline V gives CDR1 SGHVS, CDR2 FNYEAQ. The CDR3 is 12 amino acids. The CDR3 DNA sequence: TGTGTCAGCAGCTTAGAGGGGGATACGCAGTATTTT. Protein sequence: CVSSLEGDTQYF.

There are a few counts of this clonotype. The rearrangement links TRBV7-6 to TRBJ1-1; D not resolved. Per germline, CDR1 SGHVS and CDR2 FNYEAQ. V was shortened by 1 base and J by 1 base, with 10 bases between the two germline ends. This CDR3 contains 15 residues. CDR3 sequence: CASSLDLRKNTEAFF. The CDR3 DNA is TGTGCCAGCAGCTTAGATCTAAGGAAGAACACTGAAGCTTTCTTT.

The J gene is TRBJ1-2, the V gene TRBV11-2, with TRBD1 as a possible D gene (6 bases). The germline V gene encodes CDR1 SGHAT and CDR2 FQNNGV. CDR3 size: 15 residues. The V gene lost 5 bases and the J gene lost 5 bases, with 18 bases spanning the gap. CDR3 in amino acids: CASSPSFSDSYGYTF. The CDR3 bases are TGTGCCAGCAGCCCTAGCTTCTCGGACAGTTATGGCTACACCTTC.